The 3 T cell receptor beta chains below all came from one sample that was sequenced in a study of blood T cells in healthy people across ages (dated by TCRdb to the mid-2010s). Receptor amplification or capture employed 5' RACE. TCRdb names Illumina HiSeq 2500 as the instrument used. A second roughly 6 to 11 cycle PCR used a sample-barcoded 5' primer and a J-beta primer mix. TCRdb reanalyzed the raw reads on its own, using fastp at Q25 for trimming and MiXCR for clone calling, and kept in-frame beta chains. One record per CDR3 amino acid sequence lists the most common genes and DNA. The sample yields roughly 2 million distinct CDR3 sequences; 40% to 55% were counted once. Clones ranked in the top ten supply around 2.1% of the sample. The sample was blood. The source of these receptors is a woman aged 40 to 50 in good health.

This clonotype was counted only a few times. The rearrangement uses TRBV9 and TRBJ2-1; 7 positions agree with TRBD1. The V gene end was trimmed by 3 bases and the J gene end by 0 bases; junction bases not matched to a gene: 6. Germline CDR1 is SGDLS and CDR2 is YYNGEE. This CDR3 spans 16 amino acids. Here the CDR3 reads CASSADRASSYNEQFF. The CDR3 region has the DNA TGTGCCAGCAGCGCCGACAGGGCGAGCTCCTACAATGAGCAGTTCTTC.

CDR3 coding DNA: TGTGCCAGCAGTGCTACGGCGGACTATGGCTACACCTTC. Amino acid sequence: CASSATADYGYTF. The chain joins TRBV28 to TRBJ1-2; D call uncertain. CDR3 length equals 13 residues. CDR1 is MDHEN, CDR2 SYDVKM, per germline. V shed 5 bases and J shed 3 bases, with 10 bases lying between them.

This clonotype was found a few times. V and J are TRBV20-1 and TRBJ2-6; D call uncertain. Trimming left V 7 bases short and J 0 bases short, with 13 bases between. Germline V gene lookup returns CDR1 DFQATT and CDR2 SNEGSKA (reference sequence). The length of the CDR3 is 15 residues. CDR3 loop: CSVNNGNSGANVLTF. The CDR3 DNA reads TGCAGTGTAAATAATGGGAACTCTGGGGCCAACGTCCTGACTTTC.